This T cell receptor (beta chain) was recorded in a study of cytomegalovirus exposure and HLA in healthy donors. On this clone: Its matching antigen is unknown.

PCR employed 60 Vbeta and 13 Jbeta primers. Sequencing was performed with immunoSEQ multiplex PCR; in TCRdb, only in-frame clones are kept and a portion is missing. This table lists approximately 120,000 clones. Whole-study findings and limits: There were some public TCRs occurring in many donors, but most TCR sequences were rare.

The CDR3 runs to 15 residues. The V end was cut by 3 bases, the J end by 3 bases, with 15 bases between. CDR1 MGHRA and CDR2 YSYEKL come from the germline V gene. The clonotype was recovered from an older woman in good health and CMV-seronegative. The sequencing input was PBMCs. The J gene is TRBJ2-7, the V gene TRBV4-1; D is possibly TRBD2 (7 bases). The DNA for the CDR3 is TGCGCCAGCAGCCAGCGGGAGACAGGCCTCTACGAGCAGTACTTC. This codes for CASSQRETGLYEQYF.